Detailed here is one T cell receptor beta chain. The data originate from a study of PD-1 blockade in classical Hodgkin lymphoma. Per the germline V gene, CDR1 is SGHTA and CDR2 is FQGNSA. CDR3 length: 14 residues. Trimming cost V 7 bases and J 2 bases; bases outside gene matches: 8. TCRdb's table, derived via immunoSEQ multiplex PCR, lists solely in-frame clones and lacks some. The repertoire holds about 97,000 clones, roughly 84% seen once, with more than 9% in the top ten. Every patient was affected by relapse after autologous stem cell transplantation, while exposure to brentuximab vedotin was not uniform.

The chain combines TRBV7-2 with TRBJ2-7, with 7 bases lining up with TRBD2. This receptor was identified in a human donor with classical Hodgkin lymphoma. The material was peripheral blood mononuclear cells (PBMCs), obtained at baseline. The CDR3 loop is CASTILGGTYEQYF. The CDR3 coding sequence is TGTGCCAGCACCATACTGGGAGGGACCTACGAGCAGTACTTC.